A selection of T cell receptor beta chains follows, all from one sample in a study of blood T cell repertoires in COVID-19. Here immunoSEQ multiplex PCR was the method, and the copy in TCRdb shows in-frame clones only, minus some. Of 45,000 to 75,000 clones listed, about 91% are singletons. Sequenced input: peripheral blood. The receptors here all came from a man aged 55-75 years with acute or convalescent COVID-19. CDR3s include the opening cysteine and the closing phenylalanine or tryptophan. The D gene is left open where the match is weak.

d_call | j_call | cdr3_length | v_call | cdr3_nt | cdr3_aa
NA | TRBJ2-1 | 16 | TRBV5-1 | TGCGCCAGCAGCGGACACCTCAGGACAGCCTACAATGAGCAGTTCTTC | CASSGHLRTAYNEQFF
NA | TRBJ2-7 | 14 | TRBV2 | TGTGCCAGCAGCCCCTACGGGAGCTCCTACGAGCAGTACTTC | CASSPYGSSYEQYF
NA | TRBJ2-7 | 11 | TRBV7-9 | TGTGCCAGCAGCAGCTACTACGAGCAGTACTTC | CASSSYYEQYF
TRBD2 | TRBJ2-7 | 17 | TRBV28 | TGTGCCAGCAGCCTAAGGAGGGGGACTAGCGGAACCTACGAGCAGTACTTC | CASSLRRGTSGTYEQYF
TRBD1 | TRBJ1-4 | 17 | TRBV15 | TGTGCCACCAGCCTCTTCGGACAGGGGGCGTCTAATGAAAAACTGTTTTTT | CATSLFGQGASNEKLFF
NA | TRBJ1-2 | 15 | TRBV6-5 | TGTGCCAGCAGTTACTCCCCGGGGGGAAAATATGGCTACACCTTC | CASSYSPGGKYGYTF
NA | TRBJ2-2 | 16 | TRBV2 | TGTGCCAGCAGGCCCGGGGGAGGTACGAACACCGGGGAGCTGTTTTTT | CASRPGGGTNTGELFF
NA | TRBJ1-5 | 13 | TRBV10-3 | TGTGCCACCCAAGGGGGGGGTGGTCAGCCCCAGCATTTT | CATQGGGGQPQHF
NA | TRBJ1-6 | 14 | TRBV7-3 | TGTGCCAGCAGCTTAGGACAGATTGATTCACCCCTCCACTTT | CASSLGQIDSPLHF
TRBD2 | TRBJ2-2 | 18 | TRBV5-1 | TGCGCCAGCGGCCCCCAGCCTAGCGGGAGGGCGAAGACCGGGGAGCTGTTTTTT | CASGPQPSGRAKTGELFF
TRBD1 | TRBJ1-1 | 14 | TRBV7-3 | TGTGCCAGCAGCCAGGGGGCGGGGGACACTGAAGCTTTCTTT | CASSQGAGDTEAFF
NA | TRBJ1-4 | 16 | TRBV24-1 | TGTGCCACCAGTGAGGGGAGGAGAGGGGCCAATGAAAAACTGTTTTTT | CATSEGRRGANEKLFF
NA | TRBJ1-2 | 13 | TRBV6-5 | TGTGCCAGCAGGACACAGAGTAACTATGGCTACACCTTC | CASRTQSNYGYTF
NA | TRBJ1-4 | 13 | TRBV3-1/TRBV3-2 | TGTGCCAGCAGCCAAGCTGCAGATGAAAAACTGTTTTTT | CASSQAADEKLFF
TRBD1 | TRBJ1-1 | 15 | TRBV5-8 | TGTGCCAGCAGCCCCAGAACAGGGGTCAACACTGAAGCTTTCTTT | CASSPRTGVNTEAFF
TRBD1 | TRBJ1-4 | 15 | TRBV5-1 | TGCGCCAGCAGCCAGGGGGACAGTATAAGTGAAAAACTGTTTTTT | CASSQGDSISEKLFF
TRBD2 | TRBJ2-7 | 12 | TRBV6-5 | TGTGCCAGCATAGGACTAGCCCACGAGCAGTACTTC | CASIGLAHEQYF